These 15 T cell receptor beta chains were all obtained from the same sample, sequenced in a study of T cell responses to AZD1222 COVID-19 vaccine. Assay used: immunoSEQ multiplex PCR; TCRdb lists only in-frame clones, some missing. The sample holds about 150,000 clones, 93% seen once. The input for sequencing was peripheral blood, taken on day 0 of AZD1222 vaccination. These receptors were collected from an adult in good health.

The chain carries TRBV9 and TRBJ2-2; D gene unclear. Trimming took 0 bases from V and 4 from J, leaving 7 bases between them. The CDR3 covers 14 residues. Germline V CDR1 and CDR2: SGDLS, YYNGEE. The CDR3 bases are TGTGCCAGCAGCGTAGGTGGAGCCACCGGGGAGCTGTTTTTT. Its protein product is CASSVGGATGELFF.

The CDR3, as DNA: TGTGCCAGCAGCCTCTTAGCGGGAGGGAACACCGGGGAGCTGTTTTTT. Its translation: CASSLLAGGNTGELFF. The chain employs TRBV7-3 and TRBJ2-2, with 10 bases that match TRBD2. Germline V gene data show CDR1 as SGHTA and CDR2 as FQGTGA. Trimming cost V 5 bases and J 1 base; bases outside gene matches: 4. The CDR3 contains 16 residues.

The chain recombines TRBV7-2 with TRBJ2-4; a possible D gene is TRBD2 (6 bases). V lost 1 base and J lost 0, with 10 bases in between. The CDR3 totals 16 residues. Germline CDR1 and CDR2: SGHTA and FQGNSA. DNA of the CDR3: TGTGCCAGCAGCTTAGGTAGCGGCGGAGCCAAAAACATTCAGTACTTC. It is translated as CASSLGSGGAKNIQYF.

The rearrangement joins TRBV4-2 to TRBJ1-5; weak D call: TRBD1 (5 bases). Trimming shortened V by 0 bases and J by 1 base, and 10 bases separated the two germline ends. Per the germline V gene, CDR1 is LGHNA and CDR2 is YNFKEQ. This CDR3 comprises 16 residues. The CDR3 sequence is CASSQEWGSSNQPQHF. The CDR3 region has the DNA TGTGCCAGCAGCCAAGAATGGGGGTCGAGCAATCAGCCCCAGCATTTT.

The gene calls are TRBV27 and TRBJ1-2; D perhaps matches TRBD1 (6 bases). Trimming cost V 0 bases and J 5 bases, with 13 bases left between them. The CDR3 is 15 amino acids. The germline CDR1 and CDR2 sequences are MNHEY and SMNVEV (reference sequence). The CDR3, as DNA: TGTGCCAGCAGTTTATCTCAGGGGAGGGGGTATGGCTACACCTTC. This gives the protein CASSLSQGRGYGYTF.

The chain combines TRBV28 with TRBJ1-4; D gene unclear. From germline, CDR1 is MDHEN and CDR2 SYDVKM. The CDR3 length is 15 residues. The germline V and J ends were trimmed by 6 bases and 0 bases, with 11 bases remaining between them. CDR3 region: CASSRIYTTNEKLFF. The DNA for the CDR3 is TGTGCCAGCAGCCGCATTTATACAACTAATGAAAAACTGTTTTTT.

This clone has a single count. The chain uses TRBV30 and TRBJ1-2, with D maybe TRBD1 (5 bases). The CDR3 has 12 residues. Germline CDR1 reads GTSNPN; CDR2 reads SVGIG (reference sequence). V gave up 3 bases and J gave up 5 bases, with 10 bases separating them. The CDR3 DNA reads TGTGCCTGGAGAGGGGCGGAATATGGCTACACCTTC. It is translated as CAWRGAEYGYTF.

This chain joins TRBV3-1 (or the pseudogene TRBV3-2) and TRBJ1-2; a possible D gene is TRBD1 (6 bases). CDR1 LGHDT and CDR2 YNNKEL come from the germline V gene (reference sequence). This CDR3 is built from 13 residues. Trimming removed 8 bases at V and 4 bases at J, with 14 bases between. The CDR3, as DNA: TGTGCCAGCCGGGCCCGGGGGGCCTATGGCTACACCTTC. Protein product: CASRARGAYGYTF.

This clone has a single count. The V and J genes are TRBV6-1 and TRBJ2-5, with D unresolved. This CDR3 contains 15 residues. Germline V CDR1 and CDR2: MNHNS, SASEGT. V gave up 2 bases and J gave up 7 bases, with 17 bases separating them. Here the CDR3 reads CASSEFVDLVGTQYF. CDR3 bases: TGTGCCAGCAGTGAATTCGTGGACCTGGTGGGGACCCAGTACTTC.

The V call is TRBV6-5, the J call TRBJ1-3, with D unclear. The germline V and J ends were trimmed by 6 bases and 7 bases, with 16 bases remaining between them. This CDR3 comprises 14 residues. The germline gives CDR1 MNHEY, CDR2 SVGAGI. The CDR3 region is CASSPGRTRNTIYF. In nucleotides, the CDR3 is TGTGCCAGCAGCCCGGGCCGAACCAGGAACACCATATATTTT.

The chain combines TRBV27 with TRBJ1-4, with no clear D. Germline V gives CDR1 MNHEY, CDR2 SMNVEV (reference sequence). V lost 5 bases to trimming and J lost 2 bases, with 18 bases between them. The CDR3 has 17 amino acids. In DNA, the CDR3 is TGTGCCAGCAGTCCCCGGGGAATAGCTTTTACTAATGAAAAACTGTTTTTT. Translated: CASSPRGIAFTNEKLFF.

This sequence joins TRBV6-2 or TRBV6-3 and TRBJ2-7, with D perhaps TRBD1 (5 bases). Trimming shortened V by 0 bases and J by 5 bases, and 14 bases separated the two germline ends. CDR1 is MNHEY and CDR2 is SVGEGT in the germline V gene. The CDR3 is 15 amino acids. CDR3 region: CASSYSPTQGHEQYF. In DNA form, the CDR3 reads TGTGCCAGCAGTTACTCCCCGACGCAGGGCCACGAGCAGTACTTC.

Notes on this clone: The junction and the germline gene differ at one end; a read error may be behind it. V and J are TRBV6-5 and TRBJ1-1; no firm D call. Germline V gene sequence: CDR1 MNHEY, CDR2 SVGAGI. This CDR3 spans 13 amino acids. CDR3 sequence reads: CDFYWLSNTEAFF. The DNA for the CDR3 is TGCGACTTCTACTGGCTTTCGAACACTGAAGCTTTCTTT.

V is TRBV3-1 (or the pseudogene TRBV3-2) and J is TRBJ2-2; 10 bases map to TRBD2. This CDR3 spans 16 amino acids. After removal of 2 bases from V and 6 bases from J, the junction contained 6 bases not matched to a gene. Per the germline V gene, CDR1 is LGHDT and CDR2 is YNNKEL (reference sequence). CDR3 amino acids: CASSQYASGSPGELFF. In nucleotides, the CDR3 is TGTGCCAGCAGCCAATATGCTAGCGGGAGCCCCGGGGAGCTGTTTTTT.

V and J are TRBV10-1 and TRBJ2-5; a possible D gene is TRBD1 (6 bases). Germline V lookup: CDR1 WNHNN, CDR2 SYGVQD (reference sequence). Trimming took off 3 bases at V and 3 bases at J, with 8 bases between the two ends. This CDR3 spans 13 amino acids. This chain's CDR3 is CASSEYREETQYF. DNA of the CDR3: TGCGCCAGCAGTGAATACAGGGAAGAGACCCAGTACTTC.